This T cell receptor beta chain was obtained from a study of CD8 T cells in Susac syndrome. The CDR3 is made up of 14 amino acids. Germline-derived CDR1 and CDR2 are MNHNS and SASEGT. V lost 11 bases and J 2 bases, leaving 16 bases between the germline ends. Sequencing of TCR beta drew on CD8+ and CD4+ T cells from blood. The authors reverse transcribed roughly 0.5 to 1 ug RNA with random hexamers. The CDR3 of TCR beta was amplified by immunoSEQ multiplex PCR across 54 Vbeta and 13 Jbeta. Using its own MiXCR run on the immunoSEQ multiplex PCR reads, TCRdb lists one record per CDR3 protein. The repertoire has 90,000 to 150,000 distinct CDR3 sequences, just under 95% of them found once; the top ten carry 0.093%.

The material sequenced was CD4+ T cells from PBMCs. The rearrangement uses TRBV6-1 and TRBJ1-5, with D tentatively TRBD1 (5 bases). This clonotype was sampled from a human donor with multiple sclerosis. The CDR3 is CAYSREVGNQPQHF. CDR3 bases: TGTGCCTACAGCAGGGAAGTTGGCAATCAGCCCCAGCATTTT.